The 18 T cell receptor beta chains presented below share a single source sample, sequenced in a study of blood T cells in healthy people across ages. Primed by a sample-barcoded 5' primer and a J-beta primer mix, a second PCR proceeded for 7 to 11 cycles. TCRdb redid the calling of the 5' RACE reads with MiXCR, one entry per CDR3 protein. The sample consists of approximately 800,000 distinct CDR3 sequences, roughly 24% of them appearing once. Separately, the same data were catalogued under a study of T cells of mothers and their children.

Input material: blood. These receptors were collected from a boy aged 5-17 years in good health.

This clonotype was detected only once. The rearrangement joins TRBV6-5 to TRBJ2-7; 7 nucleotides agree with TRBD1. The CDR3 runs to 15 residues. CDR1 is MNHEY and CDR2 is SVGAGI in the germline V gene. The V gene end was trimmed by 10 bases and the J gene end by 0 bases; junction bases not matched to a gene: 12. CDR3 in DNA: TGTGCCACAAAAATAGGGGGCTTCGGCTCCTACGAGCAGTACTTC. This encodes CATKIGGFGSYEQYF.

This clonotype has a handful of counts. This chain links TRBV7-9 with TRBJ2-5; D is perhaps TRBD1 or TRBD2 (6 bases each). The ends were cut back, 1 base at V and 1 base at J, with 13 bases in the middle. Germline V CDR1 and CDR2: SEHNR, FQNEAQ (reference sequence). The CDR3 loop spans 16 amino acids. CDR3 loop: CASSLDWGAAQETQYF. As DNA, the CDR3 is TGTGCCAGCAGCTTAGATTGGGGGGCGGCCCAAGAGACCCAGTACTTC.

This clonotype was recorded a few times. CDR3 loop: CASSETAPYGYTF. The CDR3 DNA follows: TGTGCCAGCAGTGAGACAGCTCCCTATGGCTACACCTTC. The V and J genes are TRBV2 and TRBJ1-2, with a tentative D call TRBD1 (5 bases). The CDR3 is made up of 13 amino acids. Germline assignment: CDR1 SNHLY and CDR2 FYNNEI. Trimming stripped 3 bases from V and 4 bases from J, with 9 bases between.

This clonotype was seen at least ten times. Here the CDR3 reads CSANPTGERNIQYF. CDR3 nucleotides: TGCAGTGCTAACCCCACAGGGGAGAGAAACATTCAGTACTTC. V usage is TRBV20-1 and J usage is TRBJ2-4; 7 positions agree with TRBD1. With V trimmed by 4 bases and J by 6 bases, 9 bases remained unmatched. Germline CDR1 reads DFQATT; CDR2 reads SNEGSKA (reference sequence). This CDR3 has 14 residues.

V usage is TRBV2 and J usage is TRBJ2-2; 7 bases map to TRBD2. The V segment lost 7 bases and the J segment 4 bases; nucleotides outside the gene matches: 12. The CDR3 contains 16 residues. The germline V gene has CDR1 SNHLY and CDR2 FYNNEI. The DNA of the CDR3 is TGTGCCAGCAACGCGGGGGTAGCGGGCATCACCGGGGAGCTGTTTTTT. This translates into CASNAGVAGITGELFF.

This clonotype was seen more than once but under ten times. This chain links TRBV29-1 with TRBJ2-3, with D possibly being TRBD1 (5 bases). Per germline, CDR1 SQVTM and CDR2 ANQGSEA. V lost 4 bases and J 5 bases, leaving 13 bases between the germline ends. This CDR3 is built from 13 residues. CDR3 sequence (DNA): TGCAGCGTTGTCAAGGGGATCATAGATACGCAGTATTTT. Translating gives CSVVKGIIDTQYF.

This clonotype was found a few times. V usage is TRBV3-1 and J usage is TRBJ2-7, with 7 bases lining up with TRBD2. The CDR3 extends over 16 amino acids. J lost 4 bases, V lost 5 bases, and 14 bases had no gene match. Germline CDR1 reads LGHDT; CDR2 reads YNNKEL (reference sequence). The CDR3 reads CASSSVYGGNLYEQYF. Written as DNA, the CDR3 is TGTGCCAGCAGCTCTGTCTACGGGGGGAATCTTTACGAGCAGTACTTC.

In its sample, this clonotype was seen many times. Mismatch with germline at one junction end may stem from a read error. The V gene is TRBV5-1, the J gene TRBJ1-1; D gene ambiguous. The CDR3 length is 13 residues. CDR1 SGHRS and CDR2 YFSETQ come from the germline V gene. The CDR3 nucleotides are TGTGCCAGCAGTCTAACAGTGAACACTGAAGCTTTCTTT. The encoded protein is CASSLTVNTEAFF. Full variable domain (remainder filled in from reference TRBV5-1 and TRBJ1-1): KAGVTQTPRYLIKTRGQQVTLSCSPISGHRSVSWYQQTPGQGLQFLFEYFSETQRNKGNFPGRFSGRQFSNSRSEMNVSTLELGDSALYLCASSLTVNTEAFFGQGTRLTVV.

This chain uses TRBV5-1 with TRBJ2-6; the D gene is possibly TRBD1 (5 bases). This CDR3 is built from 17 residues. Between the trimmed V and J ends, which lost 0 bases and 3 bases, there was a span of 13 bases. Per the germline V gene, CDR1 is SGHRS and CDR2 is YFSETQ. The CDR3 sequence is CASSLEGQGYGANVLTF. For the CDR3, the DNA is TGCGCCAGCAGCTTGGAAGGTCAGGGCTATGGGGCCAACGTCCTGACTTTC.

The CDR3 DNA sequence: TGTGCCAGCAGCGCCCGGGACAGGGCGAAATCAAGCACAGATACGCAGTATTTT. This encodes CASSARDRAKSSTDTQYF. The chain uses TRBV3-1 and TRBJ2-3; 9 positions match TRBD1. V lost 5 bases and J lost 0; bases outside the gene matches: 12. Germline CDR1 and CDR2: LGHDT and YNNKEL (reference sequence). The CDR3 totals 18 residues.

This clonotype occurred a few times. The chain links TRBV2 to TRBJ2-7, with D uncertain. In germline, CDR1 is SNHLY, CDR2 FYNNEI. V was pared by 6 bases and J by 4 bases, with 10 bases between. CDR3 length equals 12 residues. The CDR3 loop is CASSHPLYEQYF. The CDR3 DNA follows: TGTGCCAGCAGCCATCCCCTTTACGAGCAGTACTTC.

The rearrangement joins TRBV7-8 to TRBJ2-5, with D tentatively TRBD2 (5 bases). The DNA end is a closer match to TRBJ2-7, so the J assignment may be wrong. The germline V gene has CDR1 SGHVS and CDR2 FQNEAQ. CDR3 length: 14 amino acids. The CDR3 DNA reads TGTGCCAGCAGCCCTCGGCGGGTTCACTACGAGCAGTACTTC. This encodes CASSPRRVHYEQYF.

The chain has TRBV27 and TRBJ2-5; 9 bases fit TRBD2. V was clipped by 3 bases and J by 1 base; unmatched bases: 6. The V gene's germline CDR1 is MNHEY and CDR2 SMNVEV (reference sequence). The CDR3 spans 16 residues. The CDR3 is CASSLRLAEFQETQYF. DNA for the CDR3: TGTGCCAGCAGTTTGCGACTAGCGGAATTCCAAGAGACCCAGTACTTC.

This chain joins TRBV5-1 and TRBJ2-6, with 7 bases identical to TRBD1. The CDR3 is 16 amino acids. Germline V CDR1 and CDR2: SGHRS, YFSETQ. Losses at the gene ends were 4 bases for V and 0 bases for J; bases not matched to a gene: 4. CDR3 coding DNA: TGCGCCAGCAGCCTAACAGGGGTCTCTGGGGCCAACGTCCTGACTTTC. This sequence encodes CASSLTGVSGANVLTF.

This clonotype was seen only a few times. The rearrangement uses TRBV18 and TRBJ2-1; a weak D match, TRBD2 (6 bases). CDR1 KGHSH and CDR2 LQKENI come from the germline V gene. The V end was cut by 4 bases, the J end by 7 bases, with 14 bases between. The CDR3 length is 14 residues. The CDR3 protein is CASSLGTHRNEQFF. In DNA, the CDR3 is TGTGCCAGCTCACTGGGGACTCATCGTAATGAGCAGTTCTTC.

CDR3 nucleotides: TGCGCCAGCAGCCATGGGAGGATCGGGACCAACCTCAATGAGCAGTTCTTC. Translated, it gives CASSHGRIGTNLNEQFF. This chain links TRBV4-1 with TRBJ2-1; possible D gene TRBD2, 6 bases. The CDR3 has 17 amino acids. CDR1 MGHRA and CDR2 YSYEKL come from the germline V gene. Trimming cost V 3 bases and J 6 bases, with 21 bases left between them.

This chain uses TRBV15 with TRBJ2-7; D is ambiguous. The germline V gene encodes CDR1 LNHNV and CDR2 YYDKDF (reference sequence). The ends were cut back, 3 bases at V and 2 bases at J, with 11 bases in the middle. There are 14 residues in the CDR3. The CDR3 spells CATSSEVGAYEQYF. The CDR3 DNA follows: TGTGCCACCAGCAGCGAAGTGGGTGCCTACGAGCAGTACTTC.

The chain recombines TRBV6-5 with TRBJ2-3, with TRBD1 as a possible D gene (6 bases). This CDR3 has 14 amino acids. The V gene lost 6 bases and the J gene lost 5 bases, with 15 bases spanning the gap. The germline V gene has CDR1 MNHEY and CDR2 SVGAGI. Written as DNA, the CDR3 is TGTGCCAGCAGCGCCACTTCACAGGGAGATACGCAGTATTTT. As protein: CASSATSQGDTQYF.